One T cell receptor beta chain is described in this entry. The data derive from a study of blood T cell repertoires in COVID-19. In the authors' methods: Estimates of nucleated cell counts were drawn from the amplification of reference gene primers. TCRdb keeps only in-frame clones here, not all; method: immunoSEQ multiplex PCR. Clonal size and the V and J genes are those of that table, whereas D and trimming came from the DNA. This sample carries approximately 220,000 clones, about 83% of them seen once, and the ten largest clones take 4.5% to 5%. The CDR3 is 16 amino acids. The V end was cut by 2 bases, the J end by 1 base, with 12 bases between. Germline values: CDR1 MDHEN, CDR2 SYDVKM.

The chain uses TRBV28 and TRBJ1-5; no definite D call. The clonotype was recovered from a woman aged 45-65 years who had been exposed to COVID-19. Input material: PBMCs or T cells enriched from blood (not recorded which). In DNA form, the CDR3 reads TGTGCCAGCAGTTTACCCCCCTTTTTCAGCAATCAGCCCCAGCATTTT. Its protein product is CASSLPPFFSNQPQHF. The variable domain in full, completed from reference TRBV28 and TRBJ1-5, reads DVKVTQSSRYLVKRTGEKVFLECVQDMDHENMFWYRQDPGLGLRLIYFSYDVKMKEKGDIPEGYSVSREKKERFSLILESASTNQTSMYLCASSLPPFFSNQPQHFGDGTRLSIL.